This T cell receptor beta chain is drawn from a study of T cell responses to AZD1222 COVID-19 vaccine. The study, taken as a whole, reports: Donors were mostly white British, more females; clonal diversity possibly underestimated.

Trimming took 2 bases from V and 3 from J; bases not matched to a gene: 8. Germline CDR1 reads MNHEY; CDR2 reads SVGEGT. There are 16 residues in the CDR3. Second doses were pooled across both intervals (about 4 or about 12 weeks). Turning to this clone: Its specificity is not known.

Measured with immunoSEQ multiplex PCR; TCRdb has only the in-frame clones, and not every one. The data contain some 130,000 clones, roughly 91% of them seen just once; the ten biggest clones take up around 0.98%. The sample consisted of peripheral blood, taken 28 days after the second AZD1222 dose. The source of this sequence is an adult who received the AZD1222 COVID-19 vaccine. The chain combines TRBV6-2 or TRBV6-3 with TRBJ1-2; 8 nucleotides align to TRBD1. The CDR3 region has the DNA TGTGCCAGCAGTTACCCCAAGGACAGGGAAGACTATGGCTACACCTTC. Translation: CASSYPKDREDYGYTF.